The 9 T cell receptor beta chains given below trace back to one sample, sequenced in a study of blood T cells in healthy people across ages. Then a second PCR, running about 7 to 11 cycles, was carried out with a sample-barcoded 5' primer and a J-beta primer mix. TCRdb re-derived calls from the 5' RACE reads in MiXCR, one entry per CDR3 protein. The sample holds roughly 500,000 distinct CDR3 sequences, 27% seen once. The sequenced material came from blood. Receptor source: a woman aged 70-85 years in good health.

V and J are TRBV6-6 and TRBJ2-1; 9 bases line up with TRBD2. The CDR3 covers 14 residues. Germline V gene lookup returns CDR1 MNHNY and CDR2 SVGAGI (reference sequence). The trim removed 6 bases at V and 5 bases at J, leaving 5 bases unmatched. The CDR3 coding sequence is TGTGCCAGCAGCCGACTAGCGGCGGACAATGAGCAGTTCTTC. Translating gives CASSRLAADNEQFF.

This clonotype was observed a handful of times. The rearrangement joins TRBV7-2 to TRBJ2-1; D may be TRBD2 (5 bases). Trimming shortened V by 2 bases and J by 8 bases, and 16 bases separated the two germline ends. The CDR3 has 15 residues. Germline loops: CDR1 SGHTA, CDR2 FQGNSA. CDR3 DNA sequence: TGTGCCAGCAGCTTAAGGCCAGCGGTTCAGGATGAGCAGTTCTTC. It is translated as CASSLRPAVQDEQFF.

In this sample, this clonotype turned up many times. The chain carries TRBV11-2 and TRBJ2-1; D is possibly TRBD1 (5 bases). The CDR3 length is 13 residues. Per the germline V gene, CDR1 is SGHAT and CDR2 is FQNNGV. Trimming took off 6 bases at V and 5 bases at J, with 11 bases between the two ends. The CDR3 is CASSQGLDNEQFF. CDR3 DNA sequence: TGTGCCAGCAGTCAGGGTCTTGACAATGAGCAGTTCTTC. Combining the CDR3 with reference TRBV11-2 and TRBJ2-1 gives the whole variable domain EAGVAQSPRYKIIEKRQSVAFWCNPISGHATLYWYQQILGQGPKLLIQFQNNGVVDDSQLPKDRFSAERLKGVDSTLKIQPAKLEDSAVYLCASSQGLDNEQFFGPGTRLTVL.

This clonotype was counted only a few times. The V gene is TRBV7-8, the J gene TRBJ2-3; TRBD2 matches at 9 bases. The CDR3 is made up of 16 amino acids. Trimming cost V 1 base and J 5 bases; bases outside gene matches: 7. Germline-derived CDR1 and CDR2 are SGHVS and FQNEAQ. The CDR3 coding sequence is TGTGCCAGCAGCTTAGGAATAGCGGGGGCGGGAGATACGCAGTATTTT. Its protein is CASSLGIAGAGDTQYF.

This clonotype has only a few counts. The chain uses TRBV20-1 and TRBJ2-1; TRBD1 aligns across 7 bases. Germline V gene data show CDR1 as DFQATT and CDR2 as SNEGSKA (reference sequence). V was clipped by 0 bases and J by 2 bases; unmatched bases: 7. This CDR3 is 16 amino acids long. CDR3 nucleotide sequence: TGCAGTGCTAGAGATCCCTCAGGGGGAACCTACAATGAGCAGTTCTTC. As protein: CSARDPSGGTYNEQFF.

The chain joins TRBV20-1 to TRBJ2-3; 9 positions agree with TRBD1. Germline V gene sequence: CDR1 DFQATT, CDR2 SNEGSKA (reference sequence). Germline trimming cut 5 bases from V and 2 bases from J; bases unmatched to any gene: 5. The CDR3 consists of 14 residues. The CDR3 loop is CSADGQGNTDTQYF. The CDR3 DNA reads TGCAGTGCTGATGGACAGGGGAACACAGATACGCAGTATTTT.

The genes are TRBV11-2 and TRBJ1-1; TRBD1 is a possible D gene (6 bases). The V end was cut by 5 bases, the J end by 5 bases, with 15 bases between. This CDR3 spans 14 amino acids. Germline V gene lookup returns CDR1 SGHAT and CDR2 FQNNGV. The CDR3 is CASSRQFRGTEAFF. DNA for the CDR3: TGTGCCAGCAGCCGACAGTTTAGGGGGACTGAAGCTTTCTTT.

The chain has TRBV20-1 and TRBJ2-7; D call uncertain. Per germline, CDR1 DFQATT and CDR2 SNEGSKA (reference sequence). The CDR3 has 14 residues. Trimming removed 0 bases from V and 3 bases from J, with 12 bases in between. CDR3: CSARDSRTFYEQYF. DNA of the CDR3: TGCAGTGCTAGAGATTCAAGAACCTTCTACGAGCAGTACTTC.

This chain links TRBV10-3 with TRBJ2-3; 7 bases fit TRBD2. Germline values: CDR1 ENHRY, CDR2 SYGVKD. The CDR3 is 14 amino acids. V shed 8 bases, J shed 2 bases, and the junction held 7 bases outside the gene matches. CDR3 sequence reads: CAIGAGVTTDTQYF. DNA for the CDR3: TGTGCCATCGGGGCGGGGGTTACCACAGATACGCAGTATTTT.